This T cell receptor (beta chain) was observed in a study of T cell responses to AZD1222 COVID-19 vaccine (dated by TCRdb to the early 2020s). The study in broad terms: AZD1222 recipients whose second dose came at about 4 weeks and those whose second dose came at about 12 weeks were combined into one group, since spike-specific TCR depth and breadth did not differ between the two schedules. TCR sequencing was performed for 230 to 250 trial participants, of whom some 200 were given two doses of AZD1222 and around 25 were given two doses of MenACWY control vaccine. Trial participants were enrolled by age into subgroups of 18-55, 56-69 and 70-plus years, and about 150, 27 and 61 TCR-sequenced participants, respectively, were included in these subgroups. Results and caveats for the whole study, not just this receptor: The 56-69-year group was small, and its depth increase did not reach significance, likely because of low power. Participants were mostly white British and included more females than males, and it was suggested by the authors that clonal diversity may have been underestimated. Conclusions about previously exposed vaccinees are limited, since just six AZD1222 recipients were seropositive for SARS-CoV-2 at baseline. Spike-specific TCR breadth and depth rose significantly after two AZD1222 doses compared with day 0 and with MenACWY recipients. Because no samples from the day 14 peak response were available, repertoires could be characterized only after the peak T cell response. Reportedly, close to half of the unique spike-specific TCRs recognized epitopes lying outside the regions that are mutated in the B.1.351 and B.1.1.7 variants. CD4 TCRs associated with the vaccine covered the entire spike protein, and the dominant responses were in regions 160-218 and 743-854.

The CDR3 regions of human TCRbeta chains were analyzed by immunosequencing. The source study handled its data this way. TCRs in the repertoires were compared against a reference library of SARS-CoV-2-specific TCRs that had been generated with the MIRA antigen-specificity platform. Breadth was defined as the fraction of unique TCRs that were SARS-CoV-2-associated, and depth was defined as the fraction of total T cells that were SARS-CoV-2-associated. Using the MIRA data, every spike-specific TCR was mapped to the spike region that the TCR reacted to and assigned to either a CD4 or a CD8 class. Log10-transformed breadth and depth values were compared by one-way ANOVA with Sidak's multiple comparisons tests. The table was pulled from immuneACCESS by TCRdb, which kept in-frame rearrangements only. Such tables lose some clones; where checked, under half of the loss comes from unresolved V genes, and the rest has no known cause. V and J calls and clone size are those listed in that table; D and trimming were worked out from the DNA. This sample gives about 180,000 clones in total; approximately 92% of them show up just once. The ten most abundant clones make up 2.6% of the sample.

Only one count was recorded for this clone. Which antigen it targets is not known. Qualities for individual bases were not recorded, and no much larger clone is one base off. CDR1 is given as SGHNT and CDR2 as YYREEE, both from the germline V gene (reference sequence). Deletion took 1 base off V and 2 bases off J, with a span of 9 bases between the germline ends. From the cysteine through the phenylalanine, the CDR3 covers 14 amino acids. Only CDR3 DNA is held: 42 bases, read in frame from base 1. Reading the label with the study, this specimen's time point is: baseline before first vaccination. Vaccinee samples came from UK trials COV001 and COV002, including a single-blind randomized controlled phase 2/3 trial of AZD1222 (ChAdOx1 nCoV-19) in healthy adults. For TCRbeta chain sequencing, PBMC samples were collected from trial participants at day 0 and at day 28 after the second dose.

The chain was built from TRBV5-4 and TRBJ1-2, and the D gene may be TRBD1, 5 bases matching. This specimen consisted of peripheral blood, obtained on day 0 of AZD1222 vaccination. This TCR was recovered from an adult in good health. Here the CDR3 is given as CASSLKGRNYGYTF. The DNA reads as follows: TGTGCCAGCAGCTTGAAGGGACGGAACTATGGCTACACCTTC. The full variable domain, with segments outside the CDR3 supplied by the reference TRBV5-4 and TRBJ1-2 proteins, appears as ETGVTQSPTHLIKTRGQQVTLRCSSQSGHNTVSWYQQALGQGPQFIFQYYREEENGRGNFPPRFSGLQFPNYSSELNVNALELDDSALYLCASSLKGRNYGYTFGSGTRLTVV.